The clone carrying this TCR beta chain was seen ten or more times. The antigen is unknown. The data derive from a study of T cells in Graves' hyperthyroidism and ophthalmopathy. Study context: Staff took peripheral blood when the initial diagnosis was made, before any treatment began.

Amplification yielded TCR beta CDR3 regions, with RNA transcripts as the source. The TCR CDR3 first-round RT-PCR relied on the HTBI primer set. TCRdb re-derived calls from the multiplex PCR reads in MiXCR, one entry per CDR3 protein. The repertoire holds 640,000 or so distinct CDR3 sequences, with 12% to 15% as singletons. CDR3 size: 15 residues. V gave up 8 bases and J gave up 3 bases, with 19 bases separating them. Overall study findings and caveats: Ophthalmopathy cases were set apart from stable hyperthyroidism by a 13 V-J model.

Among ophthalmopathy patients, the Clinical Activity Score reached at least 3, the NOSPECS grade reached at least 4, and duration remained under 3 months. Diagnoses were made from clinical symptoms, serum measures (thyroxine and TRAb), thyroid ultrasound and orbital computed tomography. Sequencing was carried out using blood. This receptor was identified in a woman in her late teens or twenties with Graves' ophthalmopathy. The V and J genes are TRBV12-3 or TRBV12-4 and TRBJ1-1; no firm D call. This CDR3 reads CASLNLGPTYTEAFF. In nucleotides, the CDR3 is TGTGCCAGCCTAAATTTGGGTCCCACTTACACTGAAGCTTTCTTT.